This T cell receptor (beta chain) was captured in a study of response to subunit inactivated influenza vaccine. CDR3 length: 16 residues. Trimming took off 8 bases at V and 2 bases at J, with 19 bases between the two ends. Germline values: CDR1 MNHNS, CDR2 SASEGT. TCRdb re-called the RT-PCR reads with MiXCR, one entry per CDR3 protein. There are under 800,000 distinct CDR3 sequences in the sample; approximately 13% occur only once, and around 6.5% lies in the top ten. Study outcomes and limitations: New T cells are recruited in small numbers by each seasonal influenza vaccination, according to the authors' suggestion.

With regard to this clonotype: The target antigen is unknown.

Specimen: PBMCs from blood, collected less than 15 days before vaccination. This chain connects TRBV6-1 to TRBJ2-1; tentative D call: TRBD2 (6 bases). This receptor was identified in a man in his fifties who received an inactivated influenza vaccine. The CDR3 DNA follows: TGTGCCAGCTCCCGCCAGGTCTCTAGCGCCTACAATGAGCAGTTCTTC. Translated, it gives CASSRQVSSAYNEQFF.